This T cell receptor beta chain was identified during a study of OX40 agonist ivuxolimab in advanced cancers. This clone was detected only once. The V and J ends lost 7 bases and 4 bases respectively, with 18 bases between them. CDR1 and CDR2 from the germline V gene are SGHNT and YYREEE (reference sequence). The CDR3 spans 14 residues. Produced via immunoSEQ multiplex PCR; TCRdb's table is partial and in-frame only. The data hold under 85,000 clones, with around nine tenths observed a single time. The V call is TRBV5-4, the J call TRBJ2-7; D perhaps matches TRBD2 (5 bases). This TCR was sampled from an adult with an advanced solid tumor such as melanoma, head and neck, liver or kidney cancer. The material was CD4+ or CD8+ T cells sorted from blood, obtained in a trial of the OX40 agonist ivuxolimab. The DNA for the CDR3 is TGTGCCAGCGCGAAAAATGGGGAGTTGTACGAGCAGTACTTC. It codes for CASAKNGELYEQYF.